Detailed here is one T cell receptor (beta chain). V gave up 5 bases and J gave up 2 bases, with 7 bases separating them. Per the germline V gene, CDR1 is SEHNR and CDR2 is FQNEAQ (reference sequence). This CDR3 has 12 amino acids. TCRdb re-analysed the 5' RACE reads in MiXCR, keeping a single row per CDR3 protein. The repertoire has 700,000 or so distinct CDR3 sequences, over 8.5% of them found once; the top ten carry roughly 0.9%. The sample belongs to a study of identical twins. The sample was also reused in another study, on yellow fever vaccine responses in identical twins.

The specimen was PBMCs. The chain joins TRBV7-9 to TRBJ2-7; D gene unclear. This receptor was identified in a woman between 18 and 29 years old in good health. The DNA for the CDR3 is TGTGCCAGCAGCCGGGCAACCTACGAGCAGTACTTC. Its protein product is CASSRATYEQYF.